The entry below gives a single T cell receptor (beta chain) sequence along with its context. The antigen this receptor binds is unknown. The junction departs from the called germline gene at one end, perhaps through a read error. In the study, sorted CD4+ and CD8+ blood T cells from patients with severe aplastic anemia and from healthy subjects underwent deep sequencing of TCR repertoires. Ficoll-Paque density gradient centrifugation was used to isolate peripheral blood mononuclear cells. Before DNA extraction, CD4+ and CD8+ T cells were sorted by FACS or by magnetic beads. Genomic DNA served as template for TCR beta VDJ combination and CDR3 sequence profiling. TCR repertoire sequencing was run on an Illumina HiSeq 2000. Per the original workflow: Repertoire assessment relied on Simpson's diversity index, CDR3 size and DJ length profiles, and TRBV/TRBJ rearrangement plots. The most abundant DNA sequence in the deep sequencing data was defined as the immunodominant clone. CDR3 amino acid sequences were screened for sharing across subjects and were compared with published repertoires and the VDJdb database. TCRdb reran the public reads through fastp at Q25 and MiXCR, keeping productive beta chains. One record per CDR3 amino acid sequence lists the most common genes and DNA. In this record, the V and J calls reflect TCRdb's handling and not the investigators' own analysis. Within this sample are about 220,000 distinct CDR3 sequences, with 30% to 35% of them counted one time only. Of the sample, 1% to 1.3% falls within the top ten clones.

This entry comes from a study of CD8+CD57+ T cells in acquired aplastic anemia (dated by TCRdb to 2016 to 2019). Regarding the research as a whole: On average, sorted CD4+ and CD8+ cells yielded 3.2 ug of extracted DNA, with a range of roughly 0.18 to 30 ug. Mean read counts for healthy donor samples were 9 million to 10.8 million for CD4+ cells and roughly 12 million for CD8+ cells.

The paper as a whole reports these results and caveats: Patients and healthy controls showed no significant difference in CD8+ Simpson's diversity (P=0.060). Around 30 CD8+ CDR3 sequences were found to be shared between patients and controls, but these sequences appeared to be highly expressed in patients and within the immunodominant clones of the patients.

From cysteine to phenylalanine, the CDR3 is 13 amino acids long. CDR3 DNA only is kept here, 39 bases in frame from base 1. Sample: sorted CD4+, CD8+, or CD8+CD57+ T cells (not recorded which) from PBMCs. The rearrangement joined TRBV12-3 or TRBV12-4 to TRBJ1-1; confidence is insufficient to name the D gene. The source is a human donor in good health, serving as a control. In nucleotides, the sequence is TGTGCCAGCAGTTTACAGGTTCGGTCTGAAGCTCTCTTT. It codes for CASSLQVRSEALF.